This TCR beta chain came from a study of spatial heterogeneity in lung cancer (dated by TCRdb to the late 2010s). Looking at the study overall: More beta-chain than alpha-chain transcripts were consistently detected, likely reflecting higher beta-chain transcript abundance. In tumor regions, TCR transcript counts showed a strong correlation with a T cell transcriptional module score from matched bulk RNA-seq. In the raw uncorrected reads, each unique combination of TCR and UMI appeared more than ten times on average. In non-small cell lung cancer, the study quantitatively compared TCR alpha and beta repertoires across several tumor regions, matched nontumor lung, and blood. At surgery, 220 tumor regions, around 67 matched nontumor lung samples and 45 to 60 PBMC samples were TCR-sequenced for both alpha and beta chains. The study linked features of the TCR repertoire to counts of nonsynonymous mutations, which were determined by whole-exome sequencing of tumor tissue.

This clonotype was seen many times. There is no known antigen for this receptor. Nothing much larger sits one base from this clone, and base qualities are not available. CDR3 length: 13 amino acids, cysteine to phenylalanine. This entry keeps only the CDR3 DNA: 39 bases, framed from base 1. Per the germline V gene, MGHRA is the CDR1 and YSYEKL is the CDR2. At the junction V is shortened by 0 bases and J by 4 bases, with 6 bases in between. What the time point label conveys for this sample: sample taken at primary tumor resection. The donors were approximately 70 patients from the lung TRACERx cohort who had early-stage, untreated non-small cell lung cancer. For TCR sequencing, whole RNA was extracted from tumor and nontumor lung tissue, or from cryopreserved PBMC samples, and no cell sorting was done. Only patients for whom sufficient RNA was available from at least two tumor regions were selected for TCR sequencing. Tumor and adjacent nontumor lung specimens were reviewed by a lung pathologist before selection.

Libraries were constructed by 5' RACE. TCRdb shows the sequencer as NextSeq 500. To allow correction of PCR and sequencing errors, the TCR library protocol tagged every TCR cDNA molecule with a unique molecular identifier. Processing in the source paper ran as follows. TCR identification, UMI-based error correction and CDR3 extraction were performed with Decombinator tools. Expanded TCRs were defined as those above a frequency of 2 per 1,000, corresponding to the top 1% of the tumor frequency distribution. Expanded tumor TCRs statistically deemed absent (corrected P<0.05) from at least one tumor region were classed as regional, and all other expanded tumor TCRs were classed as ubiquitous. Rényi diversity was computed with the R vegan package after subsampling each repertoire 100 times to 5,000 TCRs. CDR3 similarity networks were built from amino acid triplet string-kernel similarity, with CDR3s being connected when pairwise similarity was above 0.82. The public reads were run again by TCRdb, first through fastp at Q25 and then through MiXCR, and only productive beta chains were kept. Each entry is one CDR3 protein sequence, shown with its most common DNA and genes. For this entry, the V and J calls and clone size follow TCRdb and not the study's own pipeline. For this sample there are around 20,000 distinct CDR3 sequences; around 6.8% appear just once. Roughly 25% of the sample is held by the ten biggest clonotypes.

What the research found in general, with its limitations: The tumor nonsynonymous mutation count correlated with the number of expanded intratumoral alpha and beta TCRs. TCR-seq coverage of tumor T cells was estimated to be only roughly 7% for alpha chains and 13% for beta chains. Counts of ubiquitous and regional expanded TCRs were found to correlate with counts of ubiquitous and regional nonsynonymous mutations, respectively. Confirming at a functional level the hypothesis that regional TCRs recognize regional mutations was considered to require additional single-cell paired TCR alpha and beta sequencing.

The source was lung tumor tissue, collected at surgery. This clonotype was obtained from a male donor with early-stage non-small cell lung cancer. The chain is made from TRBV4-1 and TRBJ1-2; the D gene assignment is ambiguous. The CDR3 in this case is CASSQERGYGYTF. The base sequence is TGCGCCAGCAGCCAAGAGAGAGGCTATGGCTACACCTTC.